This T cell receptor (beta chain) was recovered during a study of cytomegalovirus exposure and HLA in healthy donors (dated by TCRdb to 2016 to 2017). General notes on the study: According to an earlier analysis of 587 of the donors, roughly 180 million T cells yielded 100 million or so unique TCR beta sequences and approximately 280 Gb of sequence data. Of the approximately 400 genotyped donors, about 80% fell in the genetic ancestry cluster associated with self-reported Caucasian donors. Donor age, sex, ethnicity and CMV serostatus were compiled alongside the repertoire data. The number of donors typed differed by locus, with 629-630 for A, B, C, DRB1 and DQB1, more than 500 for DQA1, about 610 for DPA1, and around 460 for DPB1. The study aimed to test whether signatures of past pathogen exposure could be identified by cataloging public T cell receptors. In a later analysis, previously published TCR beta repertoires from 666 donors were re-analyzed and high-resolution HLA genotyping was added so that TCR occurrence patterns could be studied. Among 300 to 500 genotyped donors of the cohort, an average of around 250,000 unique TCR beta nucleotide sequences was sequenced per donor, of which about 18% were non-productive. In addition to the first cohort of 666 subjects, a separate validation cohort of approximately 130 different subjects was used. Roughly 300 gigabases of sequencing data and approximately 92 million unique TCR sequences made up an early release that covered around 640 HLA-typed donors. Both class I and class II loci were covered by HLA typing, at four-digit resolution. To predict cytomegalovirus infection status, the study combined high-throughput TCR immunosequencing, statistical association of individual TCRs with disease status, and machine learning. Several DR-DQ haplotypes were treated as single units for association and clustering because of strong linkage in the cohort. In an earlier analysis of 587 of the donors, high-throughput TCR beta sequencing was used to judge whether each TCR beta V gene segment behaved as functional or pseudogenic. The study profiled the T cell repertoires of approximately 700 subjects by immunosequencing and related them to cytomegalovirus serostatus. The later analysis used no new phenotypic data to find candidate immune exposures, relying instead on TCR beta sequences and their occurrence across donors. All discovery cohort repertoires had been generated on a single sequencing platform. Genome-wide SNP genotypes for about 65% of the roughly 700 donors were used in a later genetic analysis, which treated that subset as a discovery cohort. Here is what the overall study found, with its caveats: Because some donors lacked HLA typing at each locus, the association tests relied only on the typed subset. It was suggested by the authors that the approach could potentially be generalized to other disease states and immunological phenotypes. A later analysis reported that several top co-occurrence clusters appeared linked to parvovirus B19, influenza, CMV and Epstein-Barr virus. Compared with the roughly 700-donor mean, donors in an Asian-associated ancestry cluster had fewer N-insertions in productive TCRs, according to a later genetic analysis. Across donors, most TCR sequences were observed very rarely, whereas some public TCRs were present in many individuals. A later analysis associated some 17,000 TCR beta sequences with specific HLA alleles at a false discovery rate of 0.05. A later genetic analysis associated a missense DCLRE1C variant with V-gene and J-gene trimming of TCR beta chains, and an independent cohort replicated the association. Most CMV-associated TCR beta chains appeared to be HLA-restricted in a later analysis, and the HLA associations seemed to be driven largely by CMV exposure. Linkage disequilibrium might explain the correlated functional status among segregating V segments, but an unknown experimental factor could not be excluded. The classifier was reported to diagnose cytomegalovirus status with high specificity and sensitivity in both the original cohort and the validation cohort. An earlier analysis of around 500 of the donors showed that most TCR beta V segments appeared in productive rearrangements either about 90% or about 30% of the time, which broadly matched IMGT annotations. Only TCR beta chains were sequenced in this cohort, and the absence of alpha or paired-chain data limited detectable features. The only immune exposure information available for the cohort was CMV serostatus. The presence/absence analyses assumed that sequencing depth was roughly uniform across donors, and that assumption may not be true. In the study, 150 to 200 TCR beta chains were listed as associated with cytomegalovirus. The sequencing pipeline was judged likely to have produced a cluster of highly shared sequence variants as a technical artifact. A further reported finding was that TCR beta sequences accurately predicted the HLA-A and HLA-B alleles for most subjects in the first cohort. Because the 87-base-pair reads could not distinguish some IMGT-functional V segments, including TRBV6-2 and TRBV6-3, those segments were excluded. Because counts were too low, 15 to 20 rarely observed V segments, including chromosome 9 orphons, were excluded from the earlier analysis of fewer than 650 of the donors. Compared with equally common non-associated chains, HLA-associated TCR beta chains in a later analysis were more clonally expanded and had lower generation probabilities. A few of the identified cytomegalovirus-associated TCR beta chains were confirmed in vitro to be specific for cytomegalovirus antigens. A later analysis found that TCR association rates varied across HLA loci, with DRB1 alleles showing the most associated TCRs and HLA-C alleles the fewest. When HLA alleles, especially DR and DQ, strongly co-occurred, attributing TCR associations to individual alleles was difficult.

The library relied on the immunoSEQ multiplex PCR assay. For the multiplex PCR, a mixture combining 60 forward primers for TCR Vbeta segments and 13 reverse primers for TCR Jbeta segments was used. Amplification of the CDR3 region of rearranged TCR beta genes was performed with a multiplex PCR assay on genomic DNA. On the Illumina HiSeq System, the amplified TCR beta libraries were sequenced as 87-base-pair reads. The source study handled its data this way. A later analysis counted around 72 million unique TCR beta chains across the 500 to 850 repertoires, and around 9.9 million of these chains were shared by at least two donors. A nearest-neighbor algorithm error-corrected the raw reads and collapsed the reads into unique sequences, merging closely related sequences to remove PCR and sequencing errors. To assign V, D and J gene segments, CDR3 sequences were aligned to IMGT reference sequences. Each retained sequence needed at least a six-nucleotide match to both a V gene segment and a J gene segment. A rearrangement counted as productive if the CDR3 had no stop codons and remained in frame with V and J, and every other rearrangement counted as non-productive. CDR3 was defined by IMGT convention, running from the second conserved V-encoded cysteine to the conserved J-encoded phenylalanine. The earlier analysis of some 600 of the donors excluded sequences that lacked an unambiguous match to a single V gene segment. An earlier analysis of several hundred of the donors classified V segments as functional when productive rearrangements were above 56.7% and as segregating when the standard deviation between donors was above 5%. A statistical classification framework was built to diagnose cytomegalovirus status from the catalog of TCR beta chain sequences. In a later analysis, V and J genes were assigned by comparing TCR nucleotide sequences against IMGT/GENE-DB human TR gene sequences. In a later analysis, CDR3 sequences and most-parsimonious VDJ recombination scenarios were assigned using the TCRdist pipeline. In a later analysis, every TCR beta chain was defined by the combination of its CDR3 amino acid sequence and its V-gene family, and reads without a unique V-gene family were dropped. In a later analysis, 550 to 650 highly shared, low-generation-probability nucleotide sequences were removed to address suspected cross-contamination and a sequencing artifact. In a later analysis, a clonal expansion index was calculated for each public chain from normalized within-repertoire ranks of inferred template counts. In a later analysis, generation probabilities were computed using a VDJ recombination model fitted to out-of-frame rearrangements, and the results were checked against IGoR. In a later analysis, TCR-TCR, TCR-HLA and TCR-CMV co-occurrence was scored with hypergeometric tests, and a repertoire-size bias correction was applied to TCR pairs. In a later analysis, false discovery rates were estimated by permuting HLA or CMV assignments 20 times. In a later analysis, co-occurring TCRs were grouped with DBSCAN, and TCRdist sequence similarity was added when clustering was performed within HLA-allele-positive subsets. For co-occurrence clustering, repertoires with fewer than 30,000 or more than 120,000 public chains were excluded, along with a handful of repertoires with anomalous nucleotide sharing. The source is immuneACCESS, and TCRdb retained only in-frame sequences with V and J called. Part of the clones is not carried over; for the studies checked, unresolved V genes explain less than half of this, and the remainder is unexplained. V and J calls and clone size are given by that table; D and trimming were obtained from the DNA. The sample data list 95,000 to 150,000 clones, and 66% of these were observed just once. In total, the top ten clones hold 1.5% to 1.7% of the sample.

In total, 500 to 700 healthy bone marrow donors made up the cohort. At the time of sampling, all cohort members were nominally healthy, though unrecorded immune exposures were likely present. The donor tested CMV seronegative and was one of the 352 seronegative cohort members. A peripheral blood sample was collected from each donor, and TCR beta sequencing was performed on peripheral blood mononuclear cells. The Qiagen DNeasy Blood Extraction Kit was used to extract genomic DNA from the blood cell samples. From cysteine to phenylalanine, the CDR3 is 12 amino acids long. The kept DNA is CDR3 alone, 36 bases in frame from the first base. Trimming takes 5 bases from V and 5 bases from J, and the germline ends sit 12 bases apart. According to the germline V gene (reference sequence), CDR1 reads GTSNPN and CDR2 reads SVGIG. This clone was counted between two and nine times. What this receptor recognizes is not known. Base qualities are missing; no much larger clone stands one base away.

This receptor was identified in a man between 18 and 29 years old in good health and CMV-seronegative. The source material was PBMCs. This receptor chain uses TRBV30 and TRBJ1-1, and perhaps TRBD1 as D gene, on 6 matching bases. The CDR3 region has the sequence CAWGGTGTEAFF. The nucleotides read TGTGCCTGGGGCGGCACAGGGACTGAAGCTTTCTTT.